The 16 T cell receptor beta chains in this list originate from one sample, sequenced in a study of beta chain features in type 1 diabetes. Overall study results and limits: Shorter TCRB CDR3s, moderately but significantly so, were found in Type 1 diabetes patients in all four CD4+ subsets.

The antigens these receptors bind are not known. The study reverse transcribed the entire isolated RNA, so it sequenced expressed TCRB transcripts. Sequencing used immunoSEQ multiplex PCR; TCRdb keeps in-frame clones, though not all of them. The data contain roughly 53,000 clones, under 50% of them seen just once; the ten biggest clones take up roughly 1.5%. The specimen was Tregs from blood. The source of these receptors is a young man with type 1 diabetes.

The chain links TRBV7-8 to TRBJ2-7, with TRBD1 matching over 7 bases. The V gene end was trimmed by 4 bases and the J gene end by 5 bases; junction bases not matched to a gene: 5. This CDR3 contains 13 residues. Germline V gene sequence: CDR1 SGHVS, CDR2 FQNEAQ. The CDR3 loop is CASSSDRTNEQYF. As DNA, the CDR3 is TGTGCCAGCAGCTCGGACAGGACAAACGAGCAGTACTTC. Full variable domain (outside the CDR3, taken from reference TRBV7-8 and TRBJ2-7): GAGVSQSPRYKVAKRGQDVALRCDPISGHVSLFWYQQALGQGPEFLTYFQNEAQLDKSGLPSDRFFAERPEGSVSTLKIQRTQQEDSAVYLCASSSDRTNEQYFGPGTRLTVT.

The table lists this clone with a few counts. This chain links TRBV7-2 with TRBJ2-7; D is possibly TRBD2 (7 bases). In germline, CDR1 is SGHTA, CDR2 FQGNSA. The CDR3 runs 15 residues. V shed 3 bases and J shed 6 bases, with 18 bases lying between them. This CDR3 reads CASSLGGRSGSEQYF. Here the CDR3 DNA reads TGTGCCAGCAGCTTGGGGGGGCGGTCGGGATCCGAGCAGTACTTC.

This clone has a handful of counts. V is TRBV28 and J is TRBJ2-7; TRBD1 agrees at 7 bases. CDR3 length: 16 amino acids. With 1 base clipped from V and 1 base from J, the junction kept 7 bases outside the gene matches. Germline CDR1 reads MDHEN; CDR2 reads SYDVKM. DNA of the CDR3: TGTGCCAGCAGTTTATCGACAGGGACCCTATCCTACGAGCAGTACTTC. It codes for CASSLSTGTLSYEQYF.

This clone has more than one count but fewer than ten. The chain is built from TRBV28 and TRBJ1-1; no clear D. Deletions cut 7 bases from V and 4 bases from J, with 19 bases between. Germline assignment: CDR1 MDHEN and CDR2 SYDVKM. This CDR3 is 15 amino acids long. The CDR3 region is CASTHAGFGSTEAFF. Here the CDR3 DNA reads TGTGCCAGCACCCATGCGGGGTTCGGTAGCACTGAAGCTTTCTTT.

V is TRBV9 and J is TRBJ1-2, with unresolved D. The length of the CDR3 is 13 residues. Trimming took off 0 bases at V and 1 base at J, with 4 bases between the two ends. Germline CDR1 SGDLS, CDR2 YYNGEE. The CDR3 DNA follows: TGTGCCAGCAGCGTAGATAATAACTATGGCTACACCTTC. It encodes CASSVDNNYGYTF.

V usage is TRBV28 and J usage is TRBJ2-2; 14 nucleotides align to TRBD2. After removal of 5 bases from V and 7 bases from J, the junction contained 9 bases not matched to a gene. CDR3 length: 17 residues. Germline CDR1 reads MDHEN; CDR2 reads SYDVKM. This CDR3 reads CASSEPGLAGALGELFF. In nucleotides, the CDR3 is TGTGCCAGCAGTGAACCGGGACTAGCGGGAGCTCTCGGGGAGCTGTTTTTT.

The chain links TRBV28 to TRBJ2-1; D ambiguous. Germline-derived CDR1 and CDR2 are MDHEN and SYDVKM. The CDR3 extends over 11 amino acids. With 3 bases removed from V and 14 bases from J, the gap between germline ends came to 11 bases. DNA of the CDR3: TGTGCCAGCAGTTTCGGAGACTTCAAGTTCTTC. Protein: CASSFGDFKFF.

This chain joins TRBV19 and TRBJ1-1; D gene unclear. Germline V gene lookup returns CDR1 LNHDA and CDR2 SQIVND (reference sequence). The length of the CDR3 is 13 residues. V shed 8 bases and J shed 1 base, with 11 bases lying between them. The CDR3 coding sequence is TGTGCCAGTTCTCCTTACACGAACACTGAAGCTTTCTTT. As protein: CASSPYTNTEAFF.

The V call is TRBV15, the J call TRBJ1-2; D remains unclear. Germline V CDR1 and CDR2: LNHNV, YYDKDF (reference sequence). The CDR3 sequence is 13 residues long. V gave up 0 bases and J gave up 2 bases, with 4 bases separating them. The CDR3 is CATSRDRNYGYTF. CDR3 DNA sequence: TGTGCCACCAGCAGAGACAGGAACTATGGCTACACCTTC.

Written as DNA, the CDR3 is TGTGCCAGTAGTATAGCGCAGGGTGAAGGGGCCAACGTCCTGACTTTC. It codes for CASSIAQGEGANVLTF. The chain couples TRBV19 to TRBJ2-6; a possible D gene is TRBD1 (5 bases). V was pared by 1 base and J by 4 bases, with 11 bases between. The CDR3 is 16 amino acids. In germline, CDR1 is LNHDA, CDR2 SQIVND (reference sequence).

Points on this clone: One junction end does not reproduce the germline sequence, and a read error may be involved. Within the sample, other DNA sequences also encode this same CDR3. The rearrangement joins TRBV28 to TRBJ1-1; 8 nucleotides line up with TRBD1. The CDR3 runs 15 residues. Germline CDR1 MDHEN, CDR2 SYDVKM. CDR3: CASSYPQGGRAEAFF. CDR3 coding DNA: TGTGCCAGCAGTTACCCACAGGGGGGACGGGCTGAAGCTTTTTTT.

This chain uses TRBV6-6 with TRBJ1-5, with D possibly TRBD1 on 6 matching bases. Trimming removed 5 bases at V and 2 bases at J, with 10 bases between. From germline, CDR1 is MNHNY and CDR2 SVGAGI (reference sequence). The CDR3 consists of 14 residues. The CDR3 DNA reads as TGTGCCAGCAGTCAGGGGATGGGCAATCAGCCCCAGCATTTT. Protein: CASSQGMGNQPQHF.

This clone showed up just a few times. V and J are TRBV7-9 and TRBJ2-3; 8 bases agree with TRBD1. CDR1 and CDR2 (germline): SEHNR, FQNEAQ (reference sequence). With V trimmed by 4 bases and J by 4 bases, 10 bases remained unmatched. CDR3 length: 16 residues. The CDR3 DNA sequence: TGTGCCAGCAGCTGGGGACGACAGGGGATCGCAGATACGCAGTATTTT. Translation gives CASSWGRQGIADTQYF.

This clone has just a few counts. This rearrangement joins TRBV19 to TRBJ2-5, with D possibly TRBD1 on 6 matching bases. Germline assignment: CDR1 LNHDA and CDR2 SQIVND (reference sequence). With 5 bases removed from V and 4 bases from J, the gap between germline ends came to 11 bases. This CDR3 contains 13 residues. The CDR3 sequence is CASSVGQRETQYF. DNA for the CDR3: TGTGCCAGTAGTGTTGGACAGAGAGAGACCCAGTACTTC.

The gene calls are TRBV7-2 and TRBJ2-5; no clear D. Matching the DNA end better, TRBJ2-7 makes the J call doubtful. CDR3 size: 15 residues. Germline lookup yields CDR1 SGHTA and CDR2 FQGNSA. The CDR3 reads CASSLALRDSYEQYF. CDR3 nucleotides: TGTGCCAGCAGCTTAGCGTTACGCGACTCCTACGAGCAGTACTTC.

This rearrangement joins TRBV7-2 to TRBJ2-5; a possible D gene is TRBD2 (5 bases). Trimming left V 1 base short and J 2 bases short, with 17 bases between. Germline CDR1 and CDR2: SGHTA and FQGNSA. The CDR3 extends over 17 amino acids. The CDR3 DNA follows: TGTGCCAGCAGCTTAGGCCGGAAGGGAAGCGGACAAGAGACCCAGTACTTC. Translation: CASSLGRKGSGQETQYF.